A single sample is the source of the 32 T cell receptor beta chains below, sequenced in a study of T cell repertoires in cytomegalovirus infection. TCRdb re-analysed the reads in MiXCR, keeping a single row per CDR3 protein. The data contain about 770,000 distinct CDR3 sequences, roughly 28% of them singletons. These receptors lack a known antigen. The sequenced sample was cultured CD8+ T cells from PBMCs, obtained from culture after CMV antigen stimulation. The receptors stem from a human donor in good health (CMV status not recorded). Some clones in this sample may be carry-over from other donors' samples.

This chain's CDR3 is CASSINKGVIAYNEQFF. The CDR3 DNA reads as TGTGCCAGTAGTATAAATAAGGGCGTCATAGCGTACAATGAGCAGTTCTTC. The chain is built from TRBV19 and TRBJ2-1, with a possible D match to TRBD2 (5 bases). CDR1 is LNHDA and CDR2 is SQIVND in the germline V gene (reference sequence). The ends were cut back, 2 bases at V and 4 bases at J, with 18 bases in the middle. The CDR3 length is 17 residues.

The CDR3 here is CASSPPSLSAEAFF. DNA for the CDR3: TGTGCCAGCAGCCCCCCCTCGCTCTCGGCTGAAGCTTTCTTT. The V call is TRBV7-2, the J call TRBJ1-1; D not resolved. CDR3 length equals 14 residues. CDR1 is SGHTA, CDR2 FQGNSA, per germline. V dropped 5 bases and J dropped 6 bases, with 16 bases sitting between them.

In its sample, this clonotype was seen a few times. The chain employs TRBV6-1 and TRBJ1-5; D uncertain. Looked up from germline, CDR1 is MNHNS and CDR2 is SASEGT. The CDR3 has 14 amino acids. The V end was cut by 6 bases, the J end by 2 bases, with 11 bases between. The CDR3 loop is CASSHHGGNQPQHF. CDR3 sequence (DNA): TGTGCCAGCAGCCACCACGGGGGCAATCAGCCCCAGCATTTT.

The sample holds a few counts of this clonotype. This chain links TRBV7-2 with TRBJ2-2, with D hard to call. Deletions cut 3 bases from V and 6 bases from J, with 8 bases between. The CDR3 consists of 13 residues. CDR1 SGHTA and CDR2 FQGNSA come from the germline V gene. Here the CDR3 DNA reads TGTGCCAGCAGCTTCCCCCAGGCCGGGGAGCTGTTTTTT. Translating gives CASSFPQAGELFF.

The chain joins TRBV9 to TRBJ2-1; D remains unclear. V lost 6 bases and J lost 3, with 13 bases in between. The germline V gene has CDR1 SGDLS and CDR2 YYNGEE. The CDR3 length is 14 residues. DNA of the CDR3: TGTGCCAGCACCCCACGGGCAGTCTACAATGAGCAGTTCTTC. It translates to CASTPRAVYNEQFF.

The V gene is TRBV5-1, the J gene TRBJ1-1; 7 nucleotides match TRBD1. The CDR3 contains 15 residues. The V and J ends lost 4 bases and 1 base, in that order; junction bases with no gene match: 7. From germline, CDR1 is SGHRS and CDR2 YFSETQ. The CDR3 sequence: CASSPYDRANTEAFF. CDR3 coding DNA: TGCGCCAGCAGCCCCTACGACAGGGCGAACACTGAAGCTTTCTTT.

V and J are TRBV11-2 and TRBJ2-2; 8 bases match TRBD2. CDR1 and CDR2 (germline): SGHAT, FQNNGV. The CDR3 covers 16 residues. After removal of 5 bases from V and 7 bases from J, the junction contained 12 bases not matched to a gene. The CDR3 sequence is CASSTGTRPSGGELFF. DNA for the CDR3: TGTGCCAGCAGCACCGGGACTAGGCCCTCGGGCGGGGAGCTGTTTTTT. Supplemented by reference TRBV11-2 and TRBJ2-2, the full variable domain reads EAGVAQSPRYKIIEKRQSVAFWCNPISGHATLYWYQQILGQGPKLLIQFQNNGVVDDSQLPKDRFSAERLKGVDSTLKIQPAKLEDSAVYLCASSTGTRPSGGELFFGEGSRLTVL.

This clonotype was recorded a few times. The chain links TRBV7-2 to TRBJ1-2, with D possibly matching TRBD1 (6 bases). V lost 4 bases and J 14 bases, leaving 17 bases between the germline ends. From germline, CDR1 is SGHTA and CDR2 FQGNSA. The CDR3 is 12 residues long. In nucleotides, the CDR3 is TGTGCCAGCAGCTCGGGGGCGTCGTCGAAGACCTTC. It translates to CASSSGASSKTF.

The V gene is TRBV2, the J gene TRBJ1-1, with a possible D match to TRBD1 (5 bases). Trimming cost V 6 bases and J 13 bases, with 15 bases left between them. CDR3 length: 11 residues. Per germline, CDR1 SNHLY and CDR2 FYNNEI. For the CDR3, the DNA is TGTGCCAGCAGCGCCGGGACCAGGGATTTCTTT. Amino acids: CASSAGTRDFF. Based on the CDR3 plus reference TRBV2 and TRBJ1-1, the full variable domain is EPEVTQTPSHQVTQMGQEVILRCVPISNHLYFYWYRQILGQKVEFLVSFYNNEISEKSEIFDDQFSVERPDGSNFTLKIRSTKLEDSAMYFCASSAGTRDFFGQGTRLTVV.

This clonotype was counted only a few times. V gene TRBV7-9 combines with J gene TRBJ2-7; unclear D gene. With 5 bases removed from V and 3 bases from J, the gap between germline ends came to 11 bases. This CDR3 spans 13 amino acids. The germline V gene has CDR1 SEHNR and CDR2 FQNEAQ (reference sequence). Here the CDR3 reads CASSPPIVYEQYF. The CDR3 region has the DNA TGTGCCAGCAGCCCCCCTATTGTCTACGAGCAGTACTTC.

The chain is built from TRBV5-4 and TRBJ2-3; weak D call: TRBD1 (6 bases). The V end was cut by 2 bases, the J end by 4 bases, with 14 bases between. The CDR3 is 15 amino acids. Germline assignment: CDR1 SGHNT and CDR2 YYREEE (reference sequence). Here the CDR3 DNA reads TGTGCCAGCAGCTTCACAGGGTTTGTGGCAGATACGCAGTATTTT. As protein: CASSFTGFVADTQYF. The full variable domain, its missing parts supplied by reference TRBV5-4 and TRBJ2-3, is ETGVTQSPTHLIKTRGQQVTLRCSSQSGHNTVSWYQQALGQGPQFIFQYYREEENGRGNFPPRFSGLQFPNYSSELNVNALELDDSALYLCASSFTGFVADTQYFGPGTRLTVL.

This chain joins TRBV20-1 and TRBJ2-1; D is perhaps TRBD2 (6 bases). Trimming stripped 3 bases from V and 0 bases from J, with 9 bases between. The CDR3 totals 14 residues. Germline lookup yields CDR1 DFQATT and CDR2 SNEGSKA (reference sequence). The CDR3 DNA reads TGCAGTGCTAGGGCTAGCGCCTCCTACAATGAGCAGTTCTTC. This encodes CSARASASYNEQFF.

At least ten counts were recorded for this clonotype. This sequence joins TRBV7-6 and TRBJ2-1; no clear D gene. This CDR3 region has 17 residues. V shed 2 bases and J shed 0 bases, with 14 bases lying between them. Germline V lookup: CDR1 SGHVS, CDR2 FNYEAQ. The DNA for the CDR3 is TGTGCCAGCAGCTTATCACTTGGTCAAAGCTCCTACAATGAGCAGTTCTTC. As protein: CASSLSLGQSSYNEQFF.

This clonotype was seen only a few times. The chain is built from TRBV29-1 and TRBJ1-1; D not resolved. In germline, CDR1 is SQVTM, CDR2 ANQGSEA. The CDR3 extends over 12 amino acids. The V end was cut by 0 bases, the J end by 9 bases, with 11 bases between. The CDR3 DNA follows: TGCAGCGTTGAAGATCCCCCTCAAAAAGCTTTCTTT. Translated: CSVEDPPQKAFF.

The table lists this clonotype with a few counts. The J gene is TRBJ2-2, the V gene TRBV18; TRBD1 aligns across 8 bases. Germline V lookup: CDR1 KGHSH, CDR2 LQKENI. With 2 bases clipped from V and 3 bases from J, the junction kept 8 bases outside the gene matches. The CDR3 contains 17 residues. The CDR3 loop is CASSPGPRDRHTGELFF. CDR3 sequence (DNA): TGTGCCAGCTCACCAGGTCCGCGGGACAGGCACACCGGGGAGCTGTTTTTT. The complete variable domain, with remaining parts taken from reference TRBV18 and TRBJ2-2, reads NAGVMQNPRHLVRRRGQEARLRCSPMKGHSHVYWYRQLPEEGLKFMVYLQKENIIDESGMPKERFSAEFPKEGPSILRIQQVVRGDSAAYFCASSPGPRDRHTGELFFGEGSRLTVL.

This clonotype was detected many times. This sequence joins TRBV7-6 and TRBJ2-5, with 9 bases aligning to TRBD1. Germline lookup yields CDR1 SGHVS and CDR2 FNYEAQ. CDR3 length: 22 residues. The J segment lost 5 bases and the V segment lost 4 bases, leaving 29 bases of the junction unmatched. As DNA, the CDR3 is TGTGCCAGCAGCTCTTACCCCTCAAACGGTCGACCTCCGGGACAGGGTGGGGAGACCCAGTACTTC. It translates to CASSSYPSNGRPPGQGGETQYF.

The V and J genes are TRBV7-8 and TRBJ2-2; 7 bases line up with TRBD1. CDR3 length: 15 amino acids. The germline V gene has CDR1 SGHVS and CDR2 FQNEAQ. The V gene end was trimmed by 4 bases and the J gene end by 3 bases; junction bases not matched to a gene: 5. This CDR3 reads CASSSQGKYTGELFF. In DNA form, the CDR3 reads TGTGCCAGCAGCTCACAGGGGAAGTACACCGGGGAGCTGTTTTTT.

The chain links TRBV7-9 to TRBJ2-7; 8 bases agree with TRBD1. Germline-derived CDR1 and CDR2 are SEHNR and FQNEAQ (reference sequence). The CDR3 extends over 14 amino acids. Trimming removed 5 bases from V and 2 bases from J; junction bases left unmatched: 5. For the CDR3, the DNA is TGTGCCAGCAGCGTACGGGACAGGCCCTACGAGCAGTACTTC. Translated: CASSVRDRPYEQYF.

This clonotype was picked up a small number of times. The V gene is TRBV11-2, the J gene TRBJ1-2; D possibly corresponds to TRBD1 (5 bases). Germline lookup yields CDR1 SGHAT and CDR2 FQNNGV. Trimming cost V 2 bases and J 2 bases, with 15 bases left between them. The CDR3 is 16 residues long. CDR3 sequence reads: CASSLRPGPENYGYTF. CDR3 in DNA: TGTGCCAGCAGCTTACGACCGGGACCGGAAAACTATGGCTACACCTTC.

CDR3 coding DNA: TGTGCCAGCAGTGACTCGTGGGACAGGCCATACGATAGCAATCAGCCCCAGCATTTT. Translation gives CASSDSWDRPYDSNQPQHF. The chain employs TRBV6-4 and TRBJ1-5; 8 nucleotides match TRBD1. Germline V gene sequence: CDR1 MRHNA, CDR2 SNTAGT. J was trimmed by 0 bases and V by 0 bases; bases with no gene match: 10. The CDR3 has 19 residues.

This clonotype was counted between two and nine times. The V call is TRBV11-2, the J call TRBJ2-7; D is possibly TRBD1 (6 bases). The CDR3 totals 15 residues. V was trimmed by 0 bases and J by 2 bases, leaving 11 bases between them. CDR1 and CDR2 (germline): SGHAT, FQNNGV. CDR3 in DNA: TGTGCCAGCAGCTTAGATCTCGGACAGACCTACGAGCAGTACTTC. As protein: CASSLDLGQTYEQYF. The whole variable domain, remainder taken from reference TRBV11-2 and TRBJ2-7, is EAGVAQSPRYKIIEKRQSVAFWCNPISGHATLYWYQQILGQGPKLLIQFQNNGVVDDSQLPKDRFSAERLKGVDSTLKIQPAKLEDSAVYLCASSLDLGQTYEQYFGPGTRLTVT.

As for this clonotype: Possible read error: a much larger clone is one base away. The chain links TRBV7-2 to TRBJ2-3; tentatively, D is TRBD1 (5 bases). CDR3 length: 16 amino acids. The germline V gene encodes CDR1 SGHTA and CDR2 FQGNSA. The germline V and J ends were trimmed by 5 bases and 0 bases, with 15 bases remaining between them. CDR3 DNA: TGTGCCAGCAGCACCCCAGGGTTTGCTAGCACAGATACGCAGTATTTT. This encodes CASSTPGFASTDTQYF.

The chain is built from TRBV6-2 or TRBV6-3 and TRBJ2-7; weak D call: TRBD1 (7 bases). Germline assignment: CDR1 MNHEY and CDR2 SVGEGT. The V and J ends lost 8 bases and 2 bases respectively, with 13 bases between them. The CDR3 has 13 residues. The CDR3 DNA follows: TGTGCCAGCGCGGAGGGGGCCCCCTACGAGCAGTACGTC. Its translation: CASAEGAPYEQYV.

The V and J genes are TRBV4-1 and TRBJ1-2; no definite D call. CDR1 MGHRA and CDR2 YSYEKL come from the germline V gene. V shed 0 bases and J shed 1 base, with 12 bases lying between them. The CDR3 is 16 residues long. The chain's CDR3 is CASSQESVPDNYGYTF. CDR3 DNA sequence: TGCGCCAGCAGCCAAGAAAGTGTACCGGATAACTATGGCTACACCTTC.

The chain links TRBV4-1 to TRBJ2-6; D gene ambiguous. The CDR3 runs to 13 residues. Trimming cost V 3 bases and J 3 bases, with 3 bases left between them. CDR1 is MGHRA and CDR2 is YSYEKL in the germline V gene. CDR3 in DNA: TGCGCCAGCAGCCATGGTGGGGCCAACGTCCTGACTTTC. This encodes CASSHGGANVLTF.

This sequence joins TRBV2 and TRBJ1-4; TRBD1 might be the D (6 bases). This CDR3 region has 12 residues. V dropped 7 bases and J dropped 7 bases, with 10 bases sitting between them. Germline lookup yields CDR1 SNHLY and CDR2 FYNNEI. The CDR3 is CASKQGGEKLFF. CDR3 nucleotide sequence: TGTGCCAGCAAACAGGGCGGTGAAAAACTGTTTTTT.

This chain joins TRBV6-5 and TRBJ2-7; D is ambiguous. This CDR3 is 12 amino acids long. V was clipped by 5 bases and J by 4 bases, with 9 bases between them. Germline V lookup: CDR1 MNHEY, CDR2 SVGAGI. The CDR3 DNA is TGTGCCAGCAGTGAACTCACTTACGAGCAGTACTTC. It translates to CASSELTYEQYF.

A few counts support this clonotype. The gene calls are TRBV29-1 and TRBJ2-1; either TRBD1 or TRBD2 may fit D (5 bases each). Germline values: CDR1 SQVTM, CDR2 ANQGSEA. Trimming left V 7 bases short and J 0 bases short, with 13 bases between. The CDR3 extends over 14 amino acids. The CDR3 here is CSAGTDPSYNEQFF. CDR3 sequence (DNA): TGCAGCGCCGGGACCGATCCCTCCTACAATGAGCAGTTCTTC.

This clonotype showed up many times. The V and J genes are TRBV7-6 and TRBJ2-1; D perhaps matches TRBD1 (6 bases). Trimming took off 5 bases at V and 4 bases at J, with 15 bases between the two ends. CDR3 length: 15 amino acids. CDR1 is SGHVS, CDR2 FNYEAQ, per germline. CDR3: CASSPPGHLYNEQFF. CDR3 coding DNA: TGTGCCAGCAGCCCCCCGGGACACCTATACAATGAGCAGTTCTTC.

CDR3 sequence reads: CASSRDRASGANVLTF. The CDR3 coding sequence is TGTGCCAGCAGCCGAGACAGGGCCTCTGGGGCCAACGTCCTGACTTTC. J is TRBJ2-6 and V is TRBV6-6, with 7 bases aligning to TRBD1. Trimming cost V 6 bases and J 0 bases; bases outside gene matches: 5. This CDR3 is built from 16 residues. Germline V gene data show CDR1 as MNHNY and CDR2 as SVGAGI (reference sequence).

A few counts support this clonotype. V and J are TRBV20-1 and TRBJ2-1, with 8 bases fitting TRBD1. This CDR3 has 14 residues. Germline V lookup: CDR1 DFQATT, CDR2 SNEGSKA (reference sequence). The V segment lost 6 bases and the J segment 0 bases; nucleotides outside the gene matches: 4. The CDR3 region is CSAGTGGSYNEQFF. The CDR3 nucleotides are TGCAGTGCCGGAACAGGGGGCTCCTACAATGAGCAGTTCTTC.

This chain's CDR3 is CASSVGGYSYEQYF. CDR3 bases: TGTGCCAGCAGCGTAGGTGGCTATTCCTACGAGCAGTACTTC. J is TRBJ2-7 and V is TRBV9, with D uncertain. The V gene lost 0 bases and the J gene lost 1 base, with 8 bases spanning the gap. Germline V gives CDR1 SGDLS, CDR2 YYNGEE. The CDR3 contains 14 residues.